Listed below are T cell receptor beta chains from one sample, sequenced in a study of blood T cell repertoires in COVID-19. Assay used: immunoSEQ multiplex PCR; TCRdb lists only in-frame clones, some missing. The sample gives 91,000 or so clones, around nine tenths of which show up once; 15% is in the top ten. Sequenced: peripheral blood. Receptors originate from a human donor in a cohort sampled during active COVID-19. Both conserved end residues are part of each CDR3. D genes are given only for firm matches. Some rows have no size entry. The others give once, few or many, or a class for an expanded clone.

abundance: few; v_gene: TRBV6-5; d_gene: .; j_gene: TRBJ2-3; len: 13; CDR3aa: CASSLGPSDTQYF; CDR3nt: TGTGCCAGCAGTCTTGGGCCGTCAGATACGCAGTATTTT
abundance: .; v_gene: TRBV11-2; d_gene: .; j_gene: TRBJ2-1; len: 11; CDR3aa: CASSSFNEQFF; CDR3nt: TGTGCCAGCAGCTCTTTCAATGAGCAGTTCTTC
abundance: .; v_gene: TRBV6-5; d_gene: TRBD1; j_gene: TRBJ2-7; len: 14; CDR3aa: CASSYSQGNYEQYF; CDR3nt: TGTGCCAGCAGTTACTCACAGGGGAACTACGAGCAGTACTTC
abundance: few; v_gene: TRBV7-9; d_gene: .; j_gene: TRBJ1-5; len: 14; CDR3aa: CASSLGPSNQPQHF; CDR3nt: TGTGCCAGCAGCTTAGGGCCTAGCAATCAGCCCCAGCATTTT
abundance: .; v_gene: TRBV5-1; d_gene: TRBD1; j_gene: TRBJ1-6; len: 17; CDR3aa: CASSLEVQGAGNSPLHF; CDR3nt: TGCGCCAGCAGCTTGGAAGTGCAGGGGGCTGGTAATTCACCCCTCCACTTT
abundance: .; v_gene: TRBV19; d_gene: TRBD1; j_gene: TRBJ2-1; len: 15; CDR3aa: CAVAPPQGTYNEQFF; CDR3nt: TGTGCCGTGGCCCCCCCACAGGGGACCTACAATGAGCAGTTCTTC
abundance: .; v_gene: TRBV6-5; d_gene: .; j_gene: TRBJ1-5; len: 15; CDR3aa: CASSYTRQSNQPQHF; CDR3nt: TGTGCCAGCAGTTACACCAGACAGAGCAATCAGCCCCAGCATTTT
abundance: once; v_gene: TRBV7-3; d_gene: .; j_gene: TRBJ2-3; len: 14; CDR3aa: CASSEGASTDTQYF; CDR3nt: TGTGCCAGCAGCGAAGGGGCTAGCACAGATACGCAGTATTTT
abundance: .; v_gene: TRBV6-5; d_gene: .; j_gene: TRBJ1-1; len: 13; CDR3aa: CASSYKGVTEAFF; CDR3nt: TGTGCCAGCAGTTACAAGGGAGTCACTGAAGCTTTCTTT
abundance: .; v_gene: TRBV18; d_gene: .; j_gene: TRBJ2-5; len: 14; CDR3aa: CASSPTRGQETQYF; CDR3nt: TGTGCCAGCTCACCGACCCGAGGACAAGAGACCCAGTACTTC
abundance: .; v_gene: TRBV13; d_gene: .; j_gene: TRBJ2-3; len: 11; CDR3aa: CASSRTDTQYF; CDR3nt: TGTGCCAGCAGCCGGACAGATACGCAGTATTTT
abundance: .; v_gene: TRBV4-1; d_gene: .; j_gene: TRBJ1-2; len: 14; CDR3aa: CASSQDGVSYGYTF; CDR3nt: TGCGCCAGCAGCCAAGACGGGGTGAGCTATGGCTACACCTTC
abundance: .; v_gene: TRBV27; d_gene: .; j_gene: TRBJ2-5; len: 15; CDR3aa: CASSWGGGGQETQYF; CDR3nt: TGTGCCAGCAGTTGGGGTGGGGGCGGCCAAGAGACCCAGTACTTC
abundance: .; v_gene: TRBV2; d_gene: TRBD1; j_gene: TRBJ1-1; len: 15; CDR3aa: CASGDIRGLGTEAFF; CDR3nt: TGTGCCAGCGGAGATATCAGGGGGCTAGGCACTGAAGCTTTCTTT
abundance: .; v_gene: TRBV7-2; d_gene: .; j_gene: TRBJ1-2; len: 14; CDR3aa: CASSSDRLNYGYTF; CDR3nt: TGTGCCAGCAGCTCCGACAGACTTAACTATGGCTACACCTTC
abundance: .; v_gene: TRBV10-3; d_gene: TRBD1; j_gene: TRBJ2-2; len: 17; CDR3aa: CAISEPGQVKSPGELFF; CDR3nt: TGTGCCATCAGTGAGCCGGGACAGGTGAAGTCTCCGGGGGAGCTGTTTTTT
abundance: .; v_gene: TRBV2; d_gene: .; j_gene: TRBJ1-2; len: 11; CDR3aa: CASREDKGYTF; CDR3nt: TGTGCCAGCAGAGAGGACAAGGGCTACACCTTC
abundance: .; v_gene: TRBV14; d_gene: .; j_gene: TRBJ1-2; len: 15; CDR3aa: CASSRRGGGDYGYTF; CDR3nt: TGTGCCAGCAGCCGGCGAGGGGGTGGTGACTATGGCTACACCTTC
abundance: once; v_gene: TRBV2; d_gene: .; j_gene: TRBJ1-5; len: 17; CDR3aa: CASSENWSPLTFGPQHF; CDR3nt: TGTGCCAGCAGTGAGAACTGGTCTCCCCTCACTTTCGGGCCCCAGCATTTT
abundance: .; v_gene: TRBV7-2; d_gene: TRBD2; j_gene: TRBJ2-1; len: 18; CDR3aa: CASSLLLAGGRGINEQFF; CDR3nt: TGTGCCAGCAGCTTACTACTAGCGGGAGGGCGGGGGATTAATGAGCAGTTCTTC
abundance: .; v_gene: TRBV7-9; d_gene: TRBD1; j_gene: TRBJ2-3; len: 15; CDR3aa: CASSLGQGSADTQYF; CDR3nt: TGTGCCAGCAGCTTAGGACAGGGAAGTGCAGATACGCAGTATTTT
abundance: .; v_gene: TRBV28; d_gene: .; j_gene: TRBJ1-2; len: 14; CDR3aa: CASTSQVPNYGYTF; CDR3nt: TGTGCCAGCACCTCGCAGGTCCCTAACTATGGCTACACCTTC
abundance: .; v_gene: TRBV11-2; d_gene: TRBD1; j_gene: TRBJ2-5; len: 13; CDR3aa: CASSVRQGETQYF; CDR3nt: TGTGCCAGCAGCGTCAGACAGGGGGAGACCCAGTACTTC
abundance: once; v_gene: TRBV24-1; d_gene: TRBD2; j_gene: TRBJ2-1; len: 17; CDR3aa: CATSEPYLAGGNNEQFF; CDR3nt: TGTGCCACCAGTGAGCCCTACCTAGCGGGAGGCAACAATGAGCAGTTCTTC
abundance: .; v_gene: TRBV9; d_gene: .; j_gene: TRBJ1-3; len: 14; CDR3aa: CASSVDGPGNTIYF; CDR3nt: TGTGCCAGCAGCGTAGATGGGCCAGGAAACACCATATATTTT
abundance: .; v_gene: TRBV6-2/TRBV6-3; d_gene: .; j_gene: TRBJ2-2; len: 14; CDR3aa: CASSSGLYTGELFF; CDR3nt: TGTGCCAGCAGTTCAGGCCTATACACCGGGGAGCTGTTTTTT
abundance: .; v_gene: TRBV7-2; d_gene: .; j_gene: TRBJ1-2; len: 15; CDR3aa: CASSLEPGRVAGYTF; CDR3nt: TGTGCCAGCAGCTTAGAGCCAGGCAGGGTGGCTGGCTACACCTTC
abundance: once; v_gene: TRBV19; d_gene: .; j_gene: TRBJ1-6; len: 15; CDR3aa: CASLPTAGVGSPLHF; CDR3nt: TGTGCCAGCCTCCCCACAGCGGGGGTAGGTTCACCCCTCCACTTT
abundance: .; v_gene: TRBV6-5; d_gene: TRBD1; j_gene: TRBJ2-7; len: 16; CDR3aa: CASSSDGTGDSYEQYF; CDR3nt: TGTGCCAGCAGTTCCGACGGGACAGGAGACTCCTACGAGCAGTACTTC
abundance: .; v_gene: TRBV3-1/TRBV3-2; d_gene: TRBD1; j_gene: TRBJ1-1; len: 14; CDR3aa: CASSHKGANTEAFF; CDR3nt: TGTGCCAGCAGCCATAAGGGGGCGAACACTGAAGCTTTCTTT
abundance: .; v_gene: TRBV7-8; d_gene: TRBD2; j_gene: TRBJ2-2; len: 16; CDR3aa: CASSTGTSGVTGELFF; CDR3nt: TGTGCCAGCAGCACTGGGACTAGCGGAGTCACCGGGGAGCTGTTTTTT
abundance: .; v_gene: TRBV4-1; d_gene: .; j_gene: TRBJ1-1; len: 13; CDR3aa: CASSQGATPEAFF; CDR3nt: TGCGCCAGCAGCCAAGGGGCCACCCCTGAAGCTTTCTTT
abundance: .; v_gene: TRBV5-1; d_gene: TRBD1; j_gene: TRBJ2-7; len: 14; CDR3aa: CASSSRTGAYEQYF; CDR3nt: TGCGCCAGCAGTTCCCGGACAGGGGCCTACGAGCAGTACTTC
abundance: .; v_gene: TRBV25-1; d_gene: .; j_gene: TRBJ2-2; len: 15; CDR3aa: CASSEPSRSTGELFF; CDR3nt: TGTGCCAGCAGTGAACCTAGCCGGAGCACCGGGGAGCTGTTTTTT
abundance: .; v_gene: TRBV11-2; d_gene: .; j_gene: TRBJ1-2; len: 15; CDR3aa: CASSLETGIFYGYTF; CDR3nt: TGTGCCAGCAGCTTAGAGACAGGAATCTTCTATGGCTACACCTTC
abundance: .; v_gene: TRBV2; d_gene: .; j_gene: TRBJ2-3; len: 13; CDR3aa: CASSEVQTDTQYF; CDR3nt: TGTGCCAGCAGTGAGGTACAGACAGATACGCAGTATTTT
abundance: .; v_gene: TRBV6-2/TRBV6-3; d_gene: .; j_gene: TRBJ2-3; len: 12; CDR3aa: CASSRVADTQYF; CDR3nt: TGTGCCAGCAGTAGAGTGGCAGATACGCAGTATTTT